This TCR beta chain was obtained from a study of post-analysis software for immune sequencing data. Points from the study as a whole: By F measure, strong co-clustering occurred among samples prepared in the same batch. Controls had lower frequencies than patients of about 5 TRBV segments, which included TRBV5-6, TRBV5-1 and TRBV20-1.

With 5 bases clipped from V and 2 bases from J, the junction kept 5 bases outside the gene matches. This CDR3 is 16 amino acids long. The V gene's germline CDR1 is LNHNV and CDR2 YYDKDF (reference sequence). This clonotype was detected only a few times. What it recognizes is unknown. Unique-molecular-identifier-tagged TCR beta cDNA libraries were used. TCRdb recomputed calls from the PCR reads with MiXCR, one row per CDR3 protein. This table has approximately 350,000 distinct CDR3 sequences, roughly 30% appearing once. The specimen was blood. This rearrangement joins TRBV15 to TRBJ2-5; 13 nucleotides line up with TRBD2. The source is a girl aged 10-17 years with multiple sclerosis. CDR3 sequence: CATSPRTSGGQETQYF. In DNA form, the CDR3 reads TGTGCCACCAGCCCGAGGACTAGCGGGGGACAAGAGACCCAGTACTTC.